This T cell receptor (beta chain) emerged from a study of graft-versus-host responses after intestinal transplantation. Study-level background: The recipients all started with anti-thymocyte globulin induction and then took tacrolimus and steroids for 3 to 4 years. Regarding the study as a whole: Early post-transplant falls in HvG clones accompanied the peak levels of circulating GvH clones.

This clone was observed a few times. What it binds is not known. The germline gives CDR1 MNHNY, CDR2 SVGAGI (reference sequence). V lost 3 bases to trimming and J lost 7 bases, with 13 bases between them. This CDR3 region has 15 residues. The table came from immunoSEQ multiplex PCR; TCRdb's copy has only in-frame clones and leaves some out. The repertoire holds 100,000 or so clones, less than 90% seen once, with more than 0.75% in the top ten. This chain joins TRBV6-6 and TRBJ1-6; D is ambiguous. This sequence was found in a human donor who was the organ donor for an intestinal transplant. The material was unstimulated CD4+ T cells sorted from spleen or lymph node cells, obtained before transplant. CDR3 in amino acids: CASSYSTPQNSPLHF. Written as DNA, the CDR3 is TGTGCCAGCAGTTATTCGACACCTCAGAATTCACCCCTCCACTTT.